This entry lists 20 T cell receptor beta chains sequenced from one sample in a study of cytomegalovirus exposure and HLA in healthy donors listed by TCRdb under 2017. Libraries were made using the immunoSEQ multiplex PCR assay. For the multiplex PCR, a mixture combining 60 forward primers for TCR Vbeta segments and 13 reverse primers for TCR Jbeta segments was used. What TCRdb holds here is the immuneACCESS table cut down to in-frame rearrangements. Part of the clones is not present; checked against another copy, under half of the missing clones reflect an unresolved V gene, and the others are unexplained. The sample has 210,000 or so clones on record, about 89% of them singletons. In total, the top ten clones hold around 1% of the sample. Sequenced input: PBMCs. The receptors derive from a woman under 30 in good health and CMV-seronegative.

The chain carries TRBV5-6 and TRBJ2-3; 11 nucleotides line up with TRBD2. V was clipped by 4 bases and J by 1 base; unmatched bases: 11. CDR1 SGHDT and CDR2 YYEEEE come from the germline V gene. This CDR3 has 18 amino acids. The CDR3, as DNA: TGTGCCAGCAGCATACTAGCGGGGGCGCGATTTGGCACAGATACGCAGTATTTT. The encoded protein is CASSILAGARFGTDTQYF.

DNA for the CDR3: TGTGCCAGCAGCTTGGTAGATTACAATGAGCAGTTCTTC. Translating it yields CASSLVDYNEQFF. The V and J genes are TRBV5-4 and TRBJ2-1, with no clear D. The V and J ends lost 0 bases and 4 bases respectively, with 5 bases between them. The germline V gene encodes CDR1 SGHNT and CDR2 YYREEE (reference sequence). CDR3 length: 13 residues.

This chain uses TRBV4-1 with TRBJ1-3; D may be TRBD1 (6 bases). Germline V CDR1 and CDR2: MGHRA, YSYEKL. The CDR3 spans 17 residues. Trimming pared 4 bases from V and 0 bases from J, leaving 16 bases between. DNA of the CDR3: TGCGCCAGCAGCCCTGGACAGCCCATAAGCTCTGGAAACACCATATATTTT. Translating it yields CASSPGQPISSGNTIYF.

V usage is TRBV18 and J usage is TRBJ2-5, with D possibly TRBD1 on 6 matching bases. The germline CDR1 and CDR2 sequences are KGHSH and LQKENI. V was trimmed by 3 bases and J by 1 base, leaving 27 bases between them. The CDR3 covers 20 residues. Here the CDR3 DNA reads TGTGCCAGCTCACCCTTAAATAGACCCAGCGGAACAGGGATCCAAGAGACCCAGTACTTC. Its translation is CASSPLNRPSGTGIQETQYF. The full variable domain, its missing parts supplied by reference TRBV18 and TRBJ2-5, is NAGVMQNPRHLVRRRGQEARLRCSPMKGHSHVYWYRQLPEEGLKFMVYLQKENIIDESGMPKERFSAEFPKEGPSILRIQQVVRGDSAAYFCASSPLNRPSGTGIQETQYFGPGTRLLVL.

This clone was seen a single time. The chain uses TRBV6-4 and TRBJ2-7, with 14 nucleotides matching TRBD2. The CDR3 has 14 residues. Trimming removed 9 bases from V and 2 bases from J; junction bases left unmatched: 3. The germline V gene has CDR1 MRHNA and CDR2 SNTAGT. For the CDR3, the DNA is TGTGCCAGTGGGACTAGCGGGAGTACCTACGAGCAGTACTTC. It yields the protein CASGTSGSTYEQYF.

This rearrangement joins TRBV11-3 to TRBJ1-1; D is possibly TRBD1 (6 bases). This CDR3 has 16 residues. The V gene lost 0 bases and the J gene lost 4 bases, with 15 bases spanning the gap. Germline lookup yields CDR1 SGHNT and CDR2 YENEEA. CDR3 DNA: TGTGCCAGCAGCTTAGATCTCGGGGGGCGAGTCACTGAAGCTTTCTTT. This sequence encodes CASSLDLGGRVTEAFF.

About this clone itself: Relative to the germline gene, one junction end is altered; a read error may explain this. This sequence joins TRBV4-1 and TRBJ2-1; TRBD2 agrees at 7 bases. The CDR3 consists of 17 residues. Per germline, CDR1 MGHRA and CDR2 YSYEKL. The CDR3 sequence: CSSSQSGQRGYMNEQFF. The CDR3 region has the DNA TGCTCCAGCAGCCAATCCGGCCAGCGGGGTTATATGAATGAGCAGTTCTTC.

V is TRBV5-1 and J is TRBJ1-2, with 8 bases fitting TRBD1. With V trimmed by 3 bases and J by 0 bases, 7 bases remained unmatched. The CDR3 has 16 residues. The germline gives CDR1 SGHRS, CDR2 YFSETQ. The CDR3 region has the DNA TGCGCCAGCAGCTCCCCGGACAGGGCGACTAACTATGGCTACACCTTC. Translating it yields CASSSPDRATNYGYTF.

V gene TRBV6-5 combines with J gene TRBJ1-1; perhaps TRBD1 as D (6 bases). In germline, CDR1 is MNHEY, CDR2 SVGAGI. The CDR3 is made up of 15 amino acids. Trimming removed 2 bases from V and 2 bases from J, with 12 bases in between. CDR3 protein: CASSYRGRGNTEAFF. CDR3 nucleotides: TGTGCCAGCAGTTACAGGGGCAGGGGAAACACTGAAGCTTTCTTT.

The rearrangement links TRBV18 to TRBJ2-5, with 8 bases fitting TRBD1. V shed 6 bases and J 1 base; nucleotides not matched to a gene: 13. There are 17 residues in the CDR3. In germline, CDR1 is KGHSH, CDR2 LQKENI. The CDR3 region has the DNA TGTGCCAGCTCTCAGGACAGGGTGAGGCTAGGCCAAGAGACCCAGTACTTC. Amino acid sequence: CASSQDRVRLGQETQYF.

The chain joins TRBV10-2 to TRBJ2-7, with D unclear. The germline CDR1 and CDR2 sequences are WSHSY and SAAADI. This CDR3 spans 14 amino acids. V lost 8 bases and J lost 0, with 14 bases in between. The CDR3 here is CASARLASSYEQYF. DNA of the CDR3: TGCGCCAGCGCGCGACTGGCAAGCTCCTACGAGCAGTACTTC.

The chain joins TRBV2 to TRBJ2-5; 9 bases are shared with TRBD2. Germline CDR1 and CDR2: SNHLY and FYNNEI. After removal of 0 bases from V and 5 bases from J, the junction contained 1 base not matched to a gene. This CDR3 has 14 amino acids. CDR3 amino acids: CASSEATSGETQYF. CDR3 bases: TGTGCCAGCAGTGAAGCAACTAGCGGGGAGACCCAGTACTTC.

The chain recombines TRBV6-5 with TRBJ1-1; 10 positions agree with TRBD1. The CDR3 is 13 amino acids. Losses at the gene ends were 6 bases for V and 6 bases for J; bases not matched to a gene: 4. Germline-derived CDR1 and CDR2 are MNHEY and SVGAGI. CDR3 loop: CASRRQGAAEAFF. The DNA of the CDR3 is TGTGCCAGCAGACGACAGGGGGCGGCTGAAGCTTTCTTT.

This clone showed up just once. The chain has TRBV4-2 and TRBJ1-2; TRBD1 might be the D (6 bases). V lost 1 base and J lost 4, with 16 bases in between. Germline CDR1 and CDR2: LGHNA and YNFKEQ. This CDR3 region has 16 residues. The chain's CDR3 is CASSQVGQLEAYGYTF. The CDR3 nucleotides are TGTGCCAGCAGCCAAGTAGGACAGTTGGAGGCCTATGGCTACACCTTC.

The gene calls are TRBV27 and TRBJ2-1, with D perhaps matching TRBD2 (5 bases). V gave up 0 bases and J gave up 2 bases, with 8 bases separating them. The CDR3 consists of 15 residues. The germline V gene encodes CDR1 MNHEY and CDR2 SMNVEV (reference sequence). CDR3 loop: CASSLSIGTYNEQFF. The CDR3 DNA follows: TGTGCCAGCAGTTTATCCATCGGGACCTACAATGAGCAGTTCTTC.

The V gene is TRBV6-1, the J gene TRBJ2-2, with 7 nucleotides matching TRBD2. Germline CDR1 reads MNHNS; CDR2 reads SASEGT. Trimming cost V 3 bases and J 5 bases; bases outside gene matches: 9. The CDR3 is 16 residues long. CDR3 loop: CASSDEREALTGELFF. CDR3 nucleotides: TGTGCCAGCAGTGACGAGCGGGAAGCGCTGACCGGGGAGCTGTTTTTT.

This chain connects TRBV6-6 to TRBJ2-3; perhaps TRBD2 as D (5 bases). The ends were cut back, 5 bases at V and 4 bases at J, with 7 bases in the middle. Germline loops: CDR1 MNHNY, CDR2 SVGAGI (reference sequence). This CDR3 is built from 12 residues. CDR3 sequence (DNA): TGTGCCAGCAGTGCGAGGGCAGATACGCAGTATTTT. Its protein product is CASSARADTQYF.

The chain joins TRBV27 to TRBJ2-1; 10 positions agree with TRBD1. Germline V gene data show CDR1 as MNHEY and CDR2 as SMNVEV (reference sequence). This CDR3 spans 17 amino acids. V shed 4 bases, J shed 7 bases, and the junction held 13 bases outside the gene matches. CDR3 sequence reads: CASSSLNGGTGENEQFF. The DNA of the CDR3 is TGTGCCAGCAGTTCCCTTAACGGCGGGACAGGGGAGAATGAGCAGTTCTTC.

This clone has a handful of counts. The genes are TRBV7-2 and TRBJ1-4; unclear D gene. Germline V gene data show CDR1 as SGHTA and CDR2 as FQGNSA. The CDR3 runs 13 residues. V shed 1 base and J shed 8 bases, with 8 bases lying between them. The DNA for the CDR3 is TGTGCCAGCAGCTTAGGTACAAAAGAAAAACTGTTTTTT. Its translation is CASSLGTKEKLFF.

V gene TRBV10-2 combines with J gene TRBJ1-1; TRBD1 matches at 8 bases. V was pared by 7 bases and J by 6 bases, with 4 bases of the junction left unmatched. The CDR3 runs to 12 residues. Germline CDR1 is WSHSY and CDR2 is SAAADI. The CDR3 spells CASIGTGSEAFF. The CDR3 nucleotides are TGCGCCAGCATAGGGACAGGCTCTGAAGCTTTCTTT.